A single sample is the source of the 21 T cell receptor beta chains below, sequenced in a study of post-analysis software for immune sequencing data. Study-level results: About 5 TRBV segments occurring more often in patients than controls included TRBV5-6, TRBV5-1 and TRBV20-1.

Unique molecular identifiers were built into the TCR beta cDNA libraries. TCRdb reprocessed the PCR reads with MiXCR, giving one entry per CDR3 protein. Among 380,000 or so distinct CDR3 sequences listed, less than 35% were seen once. Their specific antigens are unknown. Sequenced material: blood. The source of these receptors is a girl aged 5-17 years with multiple sclerosis.

In its sample, this clonotype was seen a few times. The chain links TRBV6-1 to TRBJ1-6; the D is unclear. The CDR3 is 14 amino acids. The ends were cut back, 3 bases at V and 9 bases at J, with 12 bases in the middle. The germline gives CDR1 MNHNS, CDR2 SASEGT. CDR3 nucleotides: TGTGCCAGCAGTGAGATAGGGTTTACTTCACCCCTCCACTTT. It yields the protein CASSEIGFTSPLHF.

The gene calls are TRBV6-5 and TRBJ1-5; weak D call: TRBD1 (6 bases). This CDR3 is built from 15 residues. V was cut by 4 bases and J by 3 bases, with 13 bases left in between. The germline V gene encodes CDR1 MNHEY and CDR2 SVGAGI. For the CDR3, the DNA is TGTGCCAGCAGTTCCACAGGGACCGACAATCAGCCCCAGCATTTT. It specifies CASSSTGTDNQPQHF.

The chain carries TRBV5-5 and TRBJ2-2; D is unclear. This CDR3 contains 15 residues. The V end lost 4 bases, the J end lost 4 bases, and 14 bases lay between the germline ends. Germline CDR1 and CDR2: SGHKS and YYEKEE (reference sequence). For the CDR3, the DNA is TGTGCCAGCAGCGAATCGGGTTCCATCACCGGGGAGCTGTTTTTT. Translated, it gives CASSESGSITGELFF.

This sequence joins TRBV6-5 and TRBJ2-6; unclear D gene. Germline CDR1 is MNHEY and CDR2 is SVGAGI. The CDR3 has 14 amino acids. The V gene lost 10 bases and the J gene lost 0 bases, with 10 bases spanning the gap. DNA of the CDR3: TGTGCCACACGGCGGTTCTCTGGGGCCAACGTCCTGACTTTC. Translating gives CATRRFSGANVLTF.

This clonotype was seen a few times. This chain links TRBV12-3 or TRBV12-4 with TRBJ1-1; D unclear. The V end lost 6 bases, the J end lost 1 base, and 15 bases lay between the germline ends. The CDR3 extends over 15 amino acids. CDR3 sequence reads: CASSDNRGRNTEAFF. CDR3 in DNA: TGTGCCAGCAGCGATAACAGAGGGAGGAACACTGAAGCTTTCTTT.

V gene TRBV29-1 combines with J gene TRBJ1-4, with D tentatively TRBD1 (5 bases). Trimming removed 3 bases at V and 10 bases at J, with 15 bases between. Germline values: CDR1 SQVTM, CDR2 ANQGSEA. This CDR3 is built from 13 residues. CDR3 protein: CSVELGVKRKLFF. For the CDR3, the DNA is TGCAGCGTTGAGTTGGGGGTCAAGCGAAAACTGTTTTTT.

This clonotype was seen only a few times. The CDR3 nucleotides are TGTGCCAGCAGTGTGGCCCTTTCCTACGAGCAGTACTTC. Translation: CASSVALSYEQYF. The chain is built from TRBV7-9 and TRBJ2-7; the D is unclear. Trimming took off 6 bases at V and 1 base at J, with 10 bases between the two ends. CDR3 length: 13 amino acids. Germline values: CDR1 SEHNR, CDR2 FQNEAQ (reference sequence).

The rearrangement uses TRBV12-3 or TRBV12-4 and TRBJ1-1; 7 nucleotides match TRBD1. The CDR3 length is 15 residues. The V gene end was trimmed by 1 base and the J gene end by 0 bases; junction bases not matched to a gene: 2. The CDR3 nucleotides are TGTGCCAGCAGTTTAGGGGGACAGCTGAACACTGAAGCTTTCTTT. Amino acids: CASSLGGQLNTEAFF.

This clonotype was seen more than once but under ten times. This chain connects TRBV3-1 to TRBJ1-1; 9 nucleotides line up with TRBD1. The junction had 10 bases not matched to a gene; V was cut back by 5 bases and J by 6 bases. Germline CDR1 is LGHDT and CDR2 is YNNKEL (reference sequence). The CDR3 runs to 15 residues. The CDR3 nucleotides are TGTGCCAGCAGCGATCCGGGACAGGGAACATCTGAAGCTTTCTTT. This codes for CASSDPGQGTSEAFF.

This chain uses TRBV6-5 with TRBJ2-7; a weak D match, TRBD1 (6 bases). Germline V CDR1 and CDR2: MNHEY, SVGAGI. Between the trimmed V and J ends, which lost 2 bases and 5 bases, there was a span of 10 bases. This CDR3 is built from 13 residues. This chain's CDR3 is CASSYGQIDEQYF. The CDR3 nucleotides read TGTGCCAGCAGTTACGGACAGATCGACGAGCAGTACTTC.

The V call is TRBV3-1, the J call TRBJ1-6; D is undetermined. With 0 bases removed from V and 8 bases from J, the gap between germline ends came to 8 bases. The CDR3 sequence is 14 residues long. Germline V gene sequence: CDR1 LGHDT, CDR2 YNNKEL (reference sequence). CDR3 sequence reads: CASSQEVRDSPLHF. CDR3 nucleotide sequence: TGTGCCAGCAGCCAAGAAGTAAGGGATTCACCCCTCCACTTT.

J is TRBJ1-5 and V is TRBV12-3 or TRBV12-4; 11 bases are shared with TRBD1. With V trimmed by 7 bases and J by 6 bases, 8 bases remained unmatched. This CDR3 has 15 amino acids. CDR3: CASTLQGQGVQPQHF. In DNA, the CDR3 is TGTGCCAGCACCCTACAGGGACAGGGGGTTCAGCCCCAGCATTTT.

This clonotype was seen more than once but under ten times. This may come from a read error, since a much larger clone is one base off. The CDR3 loop is CASTAGEGTDTQYF. The CDR3 DNA reads as TGCGCCAGCACTGCGGGGGAAGGCACAGATACGCAGTATTTT. The chain combines TRBV5-1 with TRBJ2-3; TRBD2 matches 7 bases. The V and J ends lost 6 bases and 1 base, in that order; junction bases with no gene match: 5. CDR3 size: 14 residues. Per the germline V gene, CDR1 is SGHRS and CDR2 is YFSETQ.

The genes are TRBV20-1 and TRBJ1-2, with D perhaps matching TRBD1 (5 bases). V was pared by 0 bases and J by 6 bases, with 11 bases between. CDR3 length: 13 amino acids. Germline V gene sequence: CDR1 DFQATT, CDR2 SNEGSKA (reference sequence). The CDR3 protein is CSARDSRVDGYTF. The CDR3 nucleotides are TGCAGTGCTAGAGATAGCAGGGTGGATGGCTACACCTTC.

This clonotype was detected only a few times. This chain uses TRBV6-2 or TRBV6-3 with TRBJ2-6, with TRBD1 as a possible D gene (5 bases). The germline CDR1 and CDR2 sequences are MNHEY and SVGEGT. Trimming took 2 bases from V and 12 from J, leaving 11 bases between them. This CDR3 has 13 amino acids. The CDR3, as DNA: TGTGCCAGCAGTTACCAACAGGACGGCGTCCTGACTTTC. Its protein product is CASSYQQDGVLTF.

The genes are TRBV10-3 and TRBJ1-1; weak D call: TRBD1 (6 bases). This CDR3 has 13 residues. Germline V lookup: CDR1 ENHRY, CDR2 SYGVKD. V shed 4 bases and J shed 13 bases, with 19 bases lying between them. The CDR3 protein is CAISGQAPLQFFF. Written as DNA, the CDR3 is TGTGCCATCAGTGGACAGGCACCTCTCCAATTTTTCTTT.

V usage is TRBV5-1 and J usage is TRBJ2-4; 10 bases match TRBD2. The CDR3 is made up of 15 amino acids. The V and J ends lost 0 bases and 7 bases, in that order; junction bases with no gene match: 4. Per the germline V gene, CDR1 is SGHRS and CDR2 is YFSETQ. CDR3 DNA: TGCGCCAGCAGCTTGGCCGTAGCGGGGGGCAACATTCAGTACTTC. Amino acid sequence: CASSLAVAGGNIQYF.

The chain recombines TRBV6-2 or TRBV6-3 with TRBJ2-6, with D unclear. V lost 5 bases and J lost 2, with 10 bases in between. The CDR3 loop spans 15 amino acids. Germline CDR1 is MNHEY and CDR2 is SVGEGT. CDR3 residues: CASSQHVAGANVLTF. The DNA of the CDR3 is TGTGCCAGCAGTCAACACGTGGCTGGGGCCAACGTCCTGACTTTC.

The V gene is TRBV12-3 or TRBV12-4, the J gene TRBJ2-1; possible D gene TRBD2, 6 bases. This CDR3 is 14 amino acids long. The V gene lost 6 bases and the J gene lost 4 bases, with 13 bases spanning the gap. The CDR3 region is CASSSTGTYNEQFF. Here the CDR3 DNA reads TGTGCCAGCAGCTCAACGGGGACTTACAATGAGCAGTTCTTC.

The sample holds a few counts of this clonotype. The genes are TRBV20-1 and TRBJ2-5; 7 nucleotides line up with TRBD1. CDR1 and CDR2 from the germline V gene are DFQATT and SNEGSKA (reference sequence). CDR3 length: 13 amino acids. The V segment lost 6 bases and the J segment 1 base; nucleotides outside the gene matches: 5. The CDR3 sequence is CSAKTGFQETQYF. CDR3 bases: TGCAGTGCCAAGACAGGGTTCCAAGAGACCCAGTACTTC.

This clonotype was seen more than once but under ten times. The V gene is TRBV20-1, the J gene TRBJ2-1; 11 bases are shared with TRBD1. V gave up 2 bases and J gave up 8 bases; unmatched junction bases: 5. CDR3 length: 14 amino acids. Per the germline V gene, CDR1 is DFQATT and CDR2 is SNEGSKA (reference sequence). CDR3 DNA sequence: TGCAGTGCTAGAAAGGACAGGGGGCTTTATGAGCAGTTCTTC. Translating gives CSARKDRGLYEQFF.